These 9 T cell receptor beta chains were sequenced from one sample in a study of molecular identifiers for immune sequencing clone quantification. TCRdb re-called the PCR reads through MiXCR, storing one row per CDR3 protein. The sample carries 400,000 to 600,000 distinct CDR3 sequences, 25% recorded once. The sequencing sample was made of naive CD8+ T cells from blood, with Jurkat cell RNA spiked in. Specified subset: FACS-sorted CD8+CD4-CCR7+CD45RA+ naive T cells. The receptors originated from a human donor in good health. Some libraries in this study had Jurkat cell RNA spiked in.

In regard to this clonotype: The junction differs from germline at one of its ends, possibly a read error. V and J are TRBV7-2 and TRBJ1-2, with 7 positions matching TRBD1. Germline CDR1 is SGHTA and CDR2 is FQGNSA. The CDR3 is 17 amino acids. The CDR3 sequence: CASSSPGQSLYNYGCTF. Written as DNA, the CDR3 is TGTGCCAGCAGCTCACCGGGACAGAGCCTTTATAACTATGGCTGCACCTTC.

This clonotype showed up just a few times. The DNA for the CDR3 is TGTGCCAGCAGCTTAGATACCAGGGTAGGCGAGCAGTACTTC. This translates into CASSLDTRVGEQYF. V and J are TRBV7-2 and TRBJ2-7; perhaps TRBD1 as D (5 bases). The germline V gene has CDR1 SGHTA and CDR2 FQGNSA. Trimming left V 1 base short and J 6 bases short, with 13 bases between. The CDR3 extends over 14 amino acids.

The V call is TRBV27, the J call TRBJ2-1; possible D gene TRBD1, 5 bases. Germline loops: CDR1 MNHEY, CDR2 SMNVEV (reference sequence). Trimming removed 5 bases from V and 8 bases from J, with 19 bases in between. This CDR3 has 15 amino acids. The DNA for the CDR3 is TGTGCCAGCAGTCTCCACCCCAAAACAGGCTATGAGCAGTTCTTC. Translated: CASSLHPKTGYEQFF.

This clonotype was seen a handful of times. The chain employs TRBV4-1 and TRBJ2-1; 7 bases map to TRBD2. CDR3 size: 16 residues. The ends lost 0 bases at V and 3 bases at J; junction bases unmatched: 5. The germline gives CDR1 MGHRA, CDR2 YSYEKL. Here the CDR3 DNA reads TGCGCCAGCAGCCAAGAAGATCGGGGGGTCTACAATGAGCAGTTCTTC. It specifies CASSQEDRGVYNEQFF.

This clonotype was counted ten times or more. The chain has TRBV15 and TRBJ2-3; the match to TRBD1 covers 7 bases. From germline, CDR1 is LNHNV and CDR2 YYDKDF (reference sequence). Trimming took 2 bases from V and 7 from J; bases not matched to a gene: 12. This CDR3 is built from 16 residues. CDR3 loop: CATSRTRTGSVHTQYF. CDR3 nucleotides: TGTGCCACCAGCAGAACACGGACAGGCAGCGTCCATACGCAGTATTTT.

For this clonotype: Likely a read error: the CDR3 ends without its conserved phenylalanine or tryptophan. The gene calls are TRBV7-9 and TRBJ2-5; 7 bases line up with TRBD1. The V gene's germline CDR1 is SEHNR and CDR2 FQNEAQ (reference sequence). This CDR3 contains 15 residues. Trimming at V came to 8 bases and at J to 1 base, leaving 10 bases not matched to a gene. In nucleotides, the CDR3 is TGTGCCAGCGAATCCACGACAGGGCCCCAAGAGACCCAGTACTCC. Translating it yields CASESTTGPQETQYS.

The CDR3 nucleotides are TGTGCCAGCACTCCCGGGACAGGGGCGCAGCCCCAGCATTTT. This encodes CASTPGTGAQPQHF. The V and J genes are TRBV12-3 or TRBV12-4 and TRBJ1-5; 10 positions match TRBD1. This CDR3 comprises 14 residues. The V gene end was trimmed by 7 bases and the J gene end by 7 bases; junction bases not matched to a gene: 7.

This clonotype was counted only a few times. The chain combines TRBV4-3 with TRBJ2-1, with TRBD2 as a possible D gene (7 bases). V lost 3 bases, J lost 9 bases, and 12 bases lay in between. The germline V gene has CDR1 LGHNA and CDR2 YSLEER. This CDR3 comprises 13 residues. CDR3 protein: CASSHGGASEQFF. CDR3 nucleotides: TGCGCCAGCAGCCATGGGGGGGCGAGTGAGCAGTTCTTC.

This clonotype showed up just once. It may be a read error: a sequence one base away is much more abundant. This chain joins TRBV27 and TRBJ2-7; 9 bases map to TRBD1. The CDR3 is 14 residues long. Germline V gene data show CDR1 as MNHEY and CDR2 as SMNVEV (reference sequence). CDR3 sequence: CASSLHRGQYGQYF. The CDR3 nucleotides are TGTGCCAGCAGTTTACACAGGGGGCAGTACGGGCAGTACTTC.